A selection of T cell receptor beta chains follows, all from one sample in a study of blood T cell repertoires in COVID-19. Sequencing was performed with immunoSEQ multiplex PCR; in TCRdb, only in-frame clones are kept and a portion is missing. The table has approximately 300,000 clones, under 95% seen once. Sequencing input: PBMCs or T cells enriched from blood (not recorded which). The receptor source for this set is a man between 60 and 70 years old who had recovered from COVID-19. Each CDR3 is given with its conserved first and last residue. A D gene is named only where the DNA matches it firmly. Part of the rows lack a size; the others show once, few, many or a class for expanded clones.

d_call: -; j_call: TRBJ1-6; clone_size: once; v_call: TRBV7-9; cdr3_aa: CASSSDTRNSPLHF; cdr3_nt: TGTGCCAGCAGCTCAGACACTCGGAATTCACCCCTCCACTTT
d_call: -; j_call: TRBJ2-3; clone_size: -; v_call: TRBV15; cdr3_aa: CATSRYTDTQYF; cdr3_nt: TGTGCCACCAGCAGATACACAGATACGCAGTATTTT
d_call: -; j_call: TRBJ2-3; clone_size: once; v_call: TRBV6-5; cdr3_aa: CASKLGHNTDTQYF; cdr3_nt: TGTGCCAGCAAGCTAGGACATAACACAGATACGCAGTATTTT
d_call: -; j_call: TRBJ1-3; clone_size: -; v_call: TRBV28; cdr3_aa: CASIPDRRGTIYF; cdr3_nt: TGTGCCAGCATCCCAGACCGCCGGGGCACCATATATTTT
d_call: TRBD1; j_call: TRBJ1-1; clone_size: -; v_call: TRBV6-5; cdr3_aa: CASSSGGASEAFF; cdr3_nt: TGTGCCAGCAGTTCAGGGGGCGCTTCTGAAGCTTTCTTT
d_call: -; j_call: TRBJ1-2; clone_size: -; v_call: TRBV5-1; cdr3_aa: CASSPTPFSAGSEGYTF; cdr3_nt: TGCGCCAGCAGCCCCACCCCTTTCTCTGCCGGGAGTGAGGGCTACACCTTC
d_call: TRBD1; j_call: TRBJ1-2; clone_size: once; v_call: TRBV7-9; cdr3_aa: CASSLGVQGALSGYTF; cdr3_nt: TGTGCCAGCAGCTTAGGGGTCCAGGGGGCCCTATCGGGCTACACCTTC
d_call: TRBD1; j_call: TRBJ2-7; clone_size: -; v_call: TRBV5-1; cdr3_aa: CASSIPGQTYEQYF; cdr3_nt: TGCGCCAGCAGCATTCCGGGACAGACTTACGAGCAGTACTTC
d_call: -; j_call: TRBJ1-1; clone_size: -; v_call: TRBV5-1; cdr3_aa: CASTGRVGTEAFF; cdr3_nt: TGCGCCAGCACTGGGCGGGTGGGCACTGAAGCTTTCTTT
d_call: -; j_call: TRBJ2-7; clone_size: -; v_call: TRBV12-5; cdr3_aa: CASGASGPRSYEQYF; cdr3_nt: TGTGCTAGTGGTGCGAGCGGGCCTCGTTCCTACGAGCAGTACTTC
d_call: TRBD1; j_call: TRBJ1-2; clone_size: -; v_call: TRBV12-5; cdr3_aa: CASGVGQPFDYGYTF; cdr3_nt: TGTGCTAGTGGCGTGGGACAGCCTTTTGACTATGGCTACACCTTC
d_call: TRBD1; j_call: TRBJ2-6; clone_size: -; v_call: TRBV5-6; cdr3_aa: CASSVYRGSGANVLTF; cdr3_nt: TGTGCCAGCAGCGTATACAGGGGTTCTGGGGCCAACGTCCTGACTTTC
d_call: TRBD1; j_call: TRBJ2-7; clone_size: -; v_call: TRBV10-3; cdr3_aa: CAISVRTGTGIIYEQYF; cdr3_nt: TGTGCCATCAGTGTCCGGACCGGGACAGGGATTATTTACGAGCAGTACTTC
d_call: TRBD1; j_call: TRBJ1-4; clone_size: -; v_call: TRBV6-5; cdr3_aa: CASRSSDRPGEKLFF; cdr3_nt: TGTGCCAGCAGGTCCTCGGACAGGCCGGGAGAAAAACTGTTTTTT
d_call: TRBD1; j_call: TRBJ2-7; clone_size: few; v_call: TRBV27; cdr3_aa: CASSLKDRGSYEQYF; cdr3_nt: TGTGCCAGCAGTTTAAAGGACAGGGGGTCCTACGAGCAGTACTTC
d_call: TRBD2; j_call: TRBJ2-1; clone_size: -; v_call: TRBV7-2; cdr3_aa: CASSLAWSSGSNEQFF; cdr3_nt: TGTGCCAGCAGCTTAGCGTGGTCTAGCGGGAGCAATGAGCAGTTCTTC
d_call: -; j_call: TRBJ2-7; clone_size: -; v_call: TRBV6-1; cdr3_aa: CASSEFLGQSYEQYF; cdr3_nt: TGTGCCAGCAGTGAATTTCTAGGACAGAGCTACGAGCAGTACTTC
d_call: -; j_call: TRBJ1-3; clone_size: -; v_call: TRBV5-1; cdr3_aa: CASSFNPDSGNTIYF; cdr3_nt: TGCGCCAGCAGCTTCAACCCAGACTCTGGAAACACCATATATTTT
d_call: -; j_call: TRBJ2-1; clone_size: -; v_call: TRBV2; cdr3_aa: CASRRAQPRDEQFF; cdr3_nt: TGTGCCAGCAGGCGGGCTCAGCCGCGGGATGAGCAGTTCTTC
d_call: -; j_call: TRBJ2-7; clone_size: -; v_call: TRBV4-2; cdr3_aa: CASSQGLQYYEQYF; cdr3_nt: TGTGCCAGCAGCCAAGGGTTACAGTACTACGAGCAGTACTTC
d_call: -; j_call: TRBJ2-7; clone_size: -; v_call: TRBV5-1; cdr3_aa: CASSLSSAYEQYF; cdr3_nt: TGCGCCAGCAGCTTGTCTAGTGCGTACGAGCAGTACTTC
d_call: -; j_call: TRBJ2-4; clone_size: -; v_call: TRBV4-2; cdr3_aa: CASSQDTDNIQYF; cdr3_nt: TGTGCCAGCAGCCAGGACACGGACAACATTCAGTACTTC
d_call: -; j_call: TRBJ2-6; clone_size: -; v_call: TRBV19; cdr3_aa: CASSIGGGSGANVLTF; cdr3_nt: TGTGCCAGTAGTATAGGAGGGGGCTCTGGGGCCAACGTCCTGACTTTC
d_call: -; j_call: TRBJ2-7; clone_size: -; v_call: TRBV28; cdr3_aa: CASRERDISTYEQYF; cdr3_nt: TGTGCCAGCAGGGAAAGGGACATCTCAACCTACGAGCAGTACTTC
d_call: -; j_call: TRBJ2-5; clone_size: -; v_call: TRBV7-9; cdr3_aa: CASSRYGGEETQYF; cdr3_nt: TGTGCCAGCAGCCGATACGGGGGAGAAGAGACCCAGTACTTC
d_call: -; j_call: TRBJ2-7; clone_size: -; v_call: TRBV7-2; cdr3_aa: CASSLWTASYEQYF; cdr3_nt: TGTGCCAGCAGCCTGTGGACAGCCTCCTACGAGCAGTACTTC